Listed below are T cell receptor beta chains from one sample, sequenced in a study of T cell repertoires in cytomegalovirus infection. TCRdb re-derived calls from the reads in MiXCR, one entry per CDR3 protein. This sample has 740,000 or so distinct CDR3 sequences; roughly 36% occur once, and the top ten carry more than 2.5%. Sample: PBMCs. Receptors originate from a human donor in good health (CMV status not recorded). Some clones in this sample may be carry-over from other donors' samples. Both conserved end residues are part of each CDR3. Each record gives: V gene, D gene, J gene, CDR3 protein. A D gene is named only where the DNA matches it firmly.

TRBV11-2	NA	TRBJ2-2	CASSLEWGGTGELFF
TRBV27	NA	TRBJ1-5	CASSLSSYSNQPQHF
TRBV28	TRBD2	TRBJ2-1	CASSLWEAGVEGEQFF
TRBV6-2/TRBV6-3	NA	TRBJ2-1	CASSSDRISSPTYNEQFF
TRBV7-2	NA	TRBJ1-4	CASSLDSFNREIYEKLFF
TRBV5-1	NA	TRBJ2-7	CASTYTAGSYEQYF
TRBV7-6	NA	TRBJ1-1	CASSLAIRDTEAFF
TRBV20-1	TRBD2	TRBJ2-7	CSARDLSGGSSYEQYF
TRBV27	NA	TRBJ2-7	CASSPSNSPLSYEQYF
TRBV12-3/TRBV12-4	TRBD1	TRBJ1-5	CASSTPTGGSNQPQHF
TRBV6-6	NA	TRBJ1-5	CASSYRRLAGPSNQPQHF
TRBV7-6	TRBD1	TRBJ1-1	CAASRAGGTEAFF
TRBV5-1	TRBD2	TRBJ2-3	CASSFGGTSGTDTQYF
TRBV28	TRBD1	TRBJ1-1	CASKTGNMYTEAFF
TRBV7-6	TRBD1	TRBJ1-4	CASSLFPGTDNEKLFF
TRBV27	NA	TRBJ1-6	CASSLYRDNSPLPF
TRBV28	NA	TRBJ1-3	CASSLSQNTIYF
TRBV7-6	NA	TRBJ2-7	CASSLVLDSYEQYF
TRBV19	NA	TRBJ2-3	CASSSGLVRTDTQYF
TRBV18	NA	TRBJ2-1	CASSPVAIEQFF
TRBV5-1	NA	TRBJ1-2	CASSLGGGASYGYTF
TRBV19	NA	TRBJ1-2	CASAALGYGYTF
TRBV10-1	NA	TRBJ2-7	CASSPSGARSYEQYF
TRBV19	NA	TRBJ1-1	CASSIGVQNTEAFF
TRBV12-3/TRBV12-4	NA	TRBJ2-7	CASSGLGSEQYF
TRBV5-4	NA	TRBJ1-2	CASSLLGGHYGYTF
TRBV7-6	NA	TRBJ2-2	CASGGNTGEMFF
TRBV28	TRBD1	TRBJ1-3	CASKGQGARNTIYF
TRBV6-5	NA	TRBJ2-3	CASSSFGVAERRHTQYF
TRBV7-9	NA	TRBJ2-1	CASRMSALDEQFF
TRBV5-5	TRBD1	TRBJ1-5	CASSKGQDHQPQHF
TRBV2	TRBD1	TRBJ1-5	CASSGPDVGGGNQPQHF
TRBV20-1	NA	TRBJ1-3	CSASGRYSGNTIYF
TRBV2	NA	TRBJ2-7	CASSSEGGRSCEQYF
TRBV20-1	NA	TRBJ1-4	CSAPNRQSNEKLFF
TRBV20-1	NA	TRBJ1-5	CSARDAHKYSNQPQHF
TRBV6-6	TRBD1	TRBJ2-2	CASRPDRVPPAGELFF
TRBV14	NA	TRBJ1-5	CASSQDTGRPGNQPQHF
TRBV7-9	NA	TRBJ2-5	CASSSQGPQQETQYF
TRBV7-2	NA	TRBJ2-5	CASSLDGLETQYF
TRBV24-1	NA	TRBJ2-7	CATSPMGAPPYEQYF
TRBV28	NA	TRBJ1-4	CASSLSRGGNEKLFF
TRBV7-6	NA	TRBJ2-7	CASSLGPGTEQYF
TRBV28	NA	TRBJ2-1	CASSLLGREYNEQFF
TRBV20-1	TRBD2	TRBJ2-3	CSARGTSGGASTDTQYF
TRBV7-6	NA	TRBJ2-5	CASSLADRLETQYF
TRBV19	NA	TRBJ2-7	CASSPPGAYEQYF
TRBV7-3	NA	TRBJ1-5	CASSPPSGASRGQPQHF
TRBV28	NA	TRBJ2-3	CASTGLVTDTQYF